This TCR beta chain was profiled in a study of identical twins. Study-level points and caveats: In cord blood, abundant beta clonotypes had fewer insertions; memory showed no trend.

One entry per CDR3 protein results from TCRdb running MiXCR on the 5' RACE reads. The sample yields under 500,000 distinct CDR3 sequences, around 15% seen once. Details on this clonotype: The antigen remains unidentified.

This CDR3 has 18 amino acids. Germline V gene data show CDR1 as SGHAT and CDR2 as FQNNGV. V was trimmed by 0 bases and J by 3 bases, leaving 19 bases between them. This sample also appeared in a second study, on yellow fever vaccine responses in identical twins.

The chain uses TRBV11-2 and TRBJ2-3; tentatively, D is TRBD2 (6 bases). Sample: CD4+ T cells sorted from blood. The TCR comes from a young woman in good health. The CDR3: CASSLDFLAGGSTDTQYF. Here the CDR3 DNA reads TGTGCCAGCAGCTTAGATTTCCTAGCTGGGGGGAGTACAGATACGCAGTATTTT.